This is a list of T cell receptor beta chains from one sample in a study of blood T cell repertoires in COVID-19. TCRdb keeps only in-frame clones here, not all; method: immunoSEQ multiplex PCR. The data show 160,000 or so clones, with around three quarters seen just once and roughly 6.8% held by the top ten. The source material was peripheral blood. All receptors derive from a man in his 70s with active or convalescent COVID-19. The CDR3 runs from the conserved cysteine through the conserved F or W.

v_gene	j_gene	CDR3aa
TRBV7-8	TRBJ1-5	CASSLVGGAGNQPQHF
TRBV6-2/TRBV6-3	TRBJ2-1	CASSYLSTGGEQFF
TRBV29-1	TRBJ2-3	CTISTNTQYF
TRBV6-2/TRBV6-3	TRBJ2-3	CASSYGWGGSTDTQYF
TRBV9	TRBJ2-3	CASSVVAGALLDTQYF
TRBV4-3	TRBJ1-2	CASSQVGRIGEAGYTF
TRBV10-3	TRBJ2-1	CAISEFSGYTYNEQFF
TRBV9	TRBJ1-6	CASSADPGPNSPLHF
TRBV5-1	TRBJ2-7	CASSLGQAAAEQYF
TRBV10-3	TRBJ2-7	CAMGQSYEQYF
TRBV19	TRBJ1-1	CASSRTGYGGRNTEAFF
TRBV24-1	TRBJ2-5	CATSDPGQGQETQYF
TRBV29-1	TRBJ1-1	CSVEDPTGGTEAFF
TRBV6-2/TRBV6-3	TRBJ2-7	CASSYSSLTTSRLEQYF
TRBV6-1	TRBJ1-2	CASSERGTGLSGYTF
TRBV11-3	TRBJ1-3	CASSLVEDREDTIYF
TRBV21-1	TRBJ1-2	CASSKESTAYGYTF
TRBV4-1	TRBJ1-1	CASSYLPGQGGRTEAFF
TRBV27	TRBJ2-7	CASSLSVTGRVTYEQYF
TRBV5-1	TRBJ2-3	CASSTESTDTQYF
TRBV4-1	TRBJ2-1	CASSQPTSGRIYNEQFF
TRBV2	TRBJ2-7	CATKFGQPDEQYF
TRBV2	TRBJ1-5	CASSTEANQPQHF
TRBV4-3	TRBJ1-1	CASSQFGDRGTEAFF
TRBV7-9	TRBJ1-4	CASSFGRVNEKLFF
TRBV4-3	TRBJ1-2	CASSRDRSGGYGYTF
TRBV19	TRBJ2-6	CASSQRGQASGANVLTF
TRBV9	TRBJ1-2	CASSSRPREDGYTF
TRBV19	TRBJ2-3	CASSMGGGYDTQYF
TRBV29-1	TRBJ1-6	CSVARDMNSPLHF
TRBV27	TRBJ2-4	CASRGQDSNIQYF
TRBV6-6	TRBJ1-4	CASTATGGQTNEKLFF
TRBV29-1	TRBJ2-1	CSVDGGEASYNEQFF
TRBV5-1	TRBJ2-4	CASSSGKNIQYF
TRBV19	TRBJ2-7	CASSMGGLQGYEQYF
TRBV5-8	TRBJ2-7	CASSLDTGTYEQYF
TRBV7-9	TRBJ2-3	CASSTDRAGSTQYF
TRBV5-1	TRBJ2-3	CASSESGGVEKPTDTQYF
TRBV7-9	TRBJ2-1	CASSPLSEQFF
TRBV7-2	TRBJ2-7	CASSRPVGGSYEQYF
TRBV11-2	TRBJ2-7	CASRGTGSTYEQYF
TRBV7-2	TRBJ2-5	CASSFQQGVETQYF
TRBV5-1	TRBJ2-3	CASTKAGVETDTQYF
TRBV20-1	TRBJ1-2	CSAGRGRGYTF
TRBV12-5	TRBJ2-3	CASGLGLAGLTDTQYF
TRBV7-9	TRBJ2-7	CASSLVGTGGYEQYF
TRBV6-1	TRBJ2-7	CASSEFGDRGDEQYF
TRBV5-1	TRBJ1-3	CASSAQGGADGNTIYF